The source of this TCR beta chain is a study of blood T cells in healthy people across ages. Trimming left V 0 bases short and J 10 bases short, with 12 bases between. Germline assignment: CDR1 SGHVS and CDR2 FQNEAQ. This CDR3 has 13 amino acids. Primed by a sample-barcoded 5' primer and a J-beta primer mix, a second PCR proceeded for about 7 to 11 cycles. MiXCR, run by TCRdb on the 5' RACE reads, gives a single entry per CDR3 protein. The table has 600,000 or so distinct CDR3 sequences, less than 35% seen once. This clonotype showed up just a few times. The sample taken for sequencing was blood. The chain has TRBV7-8 and TRBJ1-1; D perhaps matches TRBD1 (6 bases). This TCR was sampled from a woman older than 75 in good health. This CDR3 is CASSLAREGGAFF. CDR3 DNA: TGTGCCAGCAGCTTAGCGCGGGAGGGGGGAGCTTTCTTT.